This is a list of T cell receptor beta chains from one sample in a study of T-cell memory formation after mild COVID-19. TCRdb re-called the 5' RACE reads through MiXCR, storing one row per CDR3 protein. The sample has 400,000 to 550,000 distinct CDR3 sequences; more than 20% are singletons. Sequencing was carried out using PBMCs or a T cell subset sorted from them (not recorded which). The receptors shown here come from an adult woman who had mild COVID-19 (a few samples of this study predate the infection). Cell type and time point are not known. The CDR3 runs from the conserved cysteine through the conserved F or W. D genes are given only for firm matches.

>TRBJ1-3|NA|TRBV12-3/TRBV12-4
CASGIQAGGNTIYF
>TRBJ2-7|TRBD2|TRBV9
CASSVEELAGADEQYF
>TRBJ1-5|TRBD1|TRBV20-1
CSATPGQGAGWDNQPQHF
>TRBJ2-7|NA|TRBV20-1
CSAPLGGSYEQYF
>TRBJ1-1|NA|TRBV29-1
CSADRGLTEAFF
>TRBJ1-4|NA|TRBV20-1
CSASSGRILEKLFF
>TRBJ2-5|NA|TRBV29-1
CSASGWGPQETQYF
>TRBJ1-2|NA|TRBV20-1
CSASRQSSYGYTF
>TRBJ2-7|TRBD1|TRBV18
CASSPQGTGYEQYF
>TRBJ1-1|NA|TRBV4-1
CASSPRTMNTEAFF
>TRBJ2-3|TRBD2|TRBV7-3
CASSPWTSGRSDTQYF
>TRBJ2-5|NA|TRBV18
CASSPQAEETQYF
>TRBJ2-3|NA|TRBV7-2
CASSPTVGAAGQYF
>TRBJ2-5|NA|TRBV7-2
CASSFGTWETQYF
>TRBJ2-7|NA|TRBV12-3/TRBV12-4
CASTRAPAYEQYF
>TRBJ2-1|TRBD2|TRBV5-1
CASSLGSWRTSGRNEQFF
>TRBJ1-6|NA|TRBV30
CAWSVNSPLHF
>TRBJ2-7|NA|TRBV12-3/TRBV12-4
CASRAGRGYEQYF
>TRBJ2-7|TRBD1|TRBV10-2
CASRSGTGEYEQYF
>TRBJ2-1|NA|TRBV12-3/TRBV12-4
CASTPGTPGNEQFF
>TRBJ2-7|NA|TRBV9
CASSVGTDPSYEQYF
>TRBJ2-7|NA|TRBV9
CASSVEDISYEQYF
>TRBJ1-2|NA|TRBV7-2
CASSPSWGGYGYTF
>TRBJ2-2|NA|TRBV7-2
CASSFVTGELFF
>TRBJ2-5|TRBD1|TRBV18
CASTGDKRETQYF
>TRBJ2-1|NA|TRBV5-1
CASSLAEGPYNEQFF
>TRBJ2-4|NA|TRBV9
CASSVDPLAPLDIQYF
>TRBJ1-2|TRBD1|TRBV2
CASKADRVNGYTF
>TRBJ2-7|TRBD2|TRBV6-5
CASSPTGTSGSYEQYF
>TRBJ2-5|TRBD1|TRBV4-1
CASTQDRLVQYF
>TRBJ1-1|NA|TRBV2
CASRTAPLDTEAFF
>TRBJ1-1|NA|TRBV7-9
CASSLALNVRGRNTEAFF
>TRBJ2-1|TRBD2|TRBV4-3
CASSPASGSFHEQFF
>TRBJ2-7|TRBD2|TRBV3-1
CASTHSPSGSRYEQYF
>TRBJ1-3|NA|TRBV6-2/TRBV6-3
CASNEPGNTIYF
>TRBJ1-4|NA|TRBV12-3/TRBV12-4
CASSLAVSGTGNEKLFF
>TRBJ2-4|TRBD1|TRBV23-1
CASTSGQGRHIQYF
>TRBJ1-2|NA|TRBV7-2
CASSLDPPDYGYTF
>TRBJ2-3|TRBD2|TRBV30
CAWSKRERGHTDTQYF
>TRBJ2-3|TRBD2|TRBV24-1
CATSVGRGAVTDTQYF
>TRBJ1-2|TRBD1|TRBV7-9
CASSWTGEGYTF
>TRBJ2-1|NA|TRBV15
CATSRDLKQGYSGEQFF
>TRBJ1-3|NA|TRBV19
CASSISGGSGNTIYF
>TRBJ2-7|TRBD2|TRBV6-2/TRBV6-3
CASLRLAGGHEQYF
>TRBJ2-7|TRBD2|TRBV7-6
CASSLGAGVNEQYF
>TRBJ1-2|NA|TRBV27
CASSLQGSYYGYTF
>TRBJ2-5|TRBD1|TRBV5-1
CASSLGQGQETQYF
>TRBJ2-1|NA|TRBV11-2
CASSLALAKYNEQFF
>TRBJ2-2|NA|TRBV24-1
CATSDQRADGLRAGELFF
>TRBJ2-5|NA|TRBV7-2
CASSLGAGKKRETQYF